This TCR beta chain stems from a study of siplizumab effects on memory and regulatory T cells. The study's findings and limits: The study found naive T cells seemingly more diverse than memory cells and seemingly major alloresponse contributors.

Assay: immunoSEQ multiplex PCR; the TCRdb copy retains only in-frame clones and omits some. Of 110,000 or so clones in the sample, around 95% were seen once. Looked up from germline, CDR1 is MNHEY and CDR2 is SVGAGI. CDR3 length equals 14 residues. J was trimmed by 3 bases and V by 11 bases; bases with no gene match: 10. In the case of this clone: Its target is unknown.

The receptor was isolated from a human donor in good health. Sequencing input: non-Treg CD4+ T cells sorted from blood. The rearrangement links TRBV6-5 to TRBJ2-1; 7 nucleotides align to TRBD1. CDR3 DNA: TGTGCCGTCTCTAGGGACAGCTTCTACAATGAGCAGTTCTTC. It specifies CAVSRDSFYNEQFF.